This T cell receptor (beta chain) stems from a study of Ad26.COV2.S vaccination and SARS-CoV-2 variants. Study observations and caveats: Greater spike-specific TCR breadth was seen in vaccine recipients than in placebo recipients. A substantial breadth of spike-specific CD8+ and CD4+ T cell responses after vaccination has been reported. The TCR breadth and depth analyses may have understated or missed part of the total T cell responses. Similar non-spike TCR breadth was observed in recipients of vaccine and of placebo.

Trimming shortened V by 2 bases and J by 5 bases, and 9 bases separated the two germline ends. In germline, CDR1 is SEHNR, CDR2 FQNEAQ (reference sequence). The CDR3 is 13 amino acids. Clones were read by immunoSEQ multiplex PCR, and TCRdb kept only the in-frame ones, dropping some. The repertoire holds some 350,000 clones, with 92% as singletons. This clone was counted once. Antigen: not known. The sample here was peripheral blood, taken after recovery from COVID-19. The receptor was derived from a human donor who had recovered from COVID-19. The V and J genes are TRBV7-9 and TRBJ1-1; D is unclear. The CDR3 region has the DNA TGTGCCAGCAGCTTAACGGGGATGACTGAAGCTTTCTTT. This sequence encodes CASSLTGMTEAFF.